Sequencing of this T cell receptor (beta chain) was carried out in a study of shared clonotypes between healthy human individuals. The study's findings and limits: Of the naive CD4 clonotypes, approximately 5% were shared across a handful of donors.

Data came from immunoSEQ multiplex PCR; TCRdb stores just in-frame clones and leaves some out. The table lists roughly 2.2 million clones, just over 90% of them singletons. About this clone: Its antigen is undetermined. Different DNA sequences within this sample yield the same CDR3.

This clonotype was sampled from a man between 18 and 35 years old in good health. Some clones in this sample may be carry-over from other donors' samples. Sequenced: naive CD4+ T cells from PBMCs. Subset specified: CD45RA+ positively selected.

CDR3 sequence: CASSLKTGGEQYF. The CDR3 coding sequence is TGTGCCAGCAGCTTAAAGACAGGGGGCGAGCAGTACTTC. The chain links TRBV7-3 to TRBJ2-7, with 9 positions matching TRBD1. V gave up 1 base and J gave up 6 bases; unmatched junction bases: 1. The CDR3 contains 13 residues. From germline, CDR1 is SGHTA and CDR2 FQGTGA.